This T cell receptor (beta chain) was found in a study of cytomegalovirus exposure and HLA in healthy donors. Whole-study findings and limits: TCR beta sequences numbering 15,000 to 20,000 were associated with HLA alleles at 0.05 false discovery rate in a later analysis.

CDR3 size: 13 residues. Per germline, CDR1 SGHTA and CDR2 FQGNSA. The trim removed 4 bases at V and 10 bases at J, leaving 4 bases unmatched. Points on this clone: What it binds is unknown.

Researchers ran the PCR with 60 Vbeta and 13 Jbeta primers. TCRdb's table, derived via immunoSEQ multiplex PCR, lists solely in-frame clones and lacks some. The top ten clones hold around 3.6% of a sample with some 150,000 clones, around 80% of them seen once. Specimen: PBMCs. The TCR comes from a woman aged 40 to 50 in good health and CMV-seronegative. V usage is TRBV7-2 and J usage is TRBJ2-1; 10 nucleotides line up with TRBD2. Here the CDR3 reads CASSSWTSGEQFF. As DNA, the CDR3 is TGTGCCAGCAGCTCGTGGACTAGCGGAGAGCAGTTCTTC.